These 8 T cell receptor beta chains were all obtained from the same sample, sequenced in a study of CD8+ T cells in alopecia areata. RNA, once extracted, was reverse transcribed into cDNA for use as the sequencing template. Method: immunoSEQ multiplex PCR; TCRdb's copy keeps in-frame clones and lacks some. The repertoire includes 140,000 to 150,000 clones, approximately 50% of them detected once, and around 1% sits in the top ten. The input for sequencing was CD4+ T cells sorted from blood, taken at week 0. The source of these receptors is a human donor with alopecia areata.

CDR3 amino acids: CSAGEGSQPQHF. The CDR3 DNA sequence: TGCAGCGCGGGGGAGGGTAGTCAGCCCCAGCATTTT. The rearrangement links TRBV29-1 to TRBJ1-5; tentative D call: TRBD1 (5 bases). The CDR3 sequence is 12 residues long. V gave up 7 bases and J gave up 6 bases, with 13 bases separating them. CDR1 is SQVTM and CDR2 is ANQGSEA in the germline V gene. Combining the CDR3 with reference TRBV29-1 and TRBJ1-5 gives the whole variable domain SAVISQKPSRDICQRGTSLTIQCQVDSQVTMMFWYRQQPGQSLTLIATANQGSEATYESGFVIDKFPISRPNLTFSTLTVSNMSPEDSSIYLCSAGEGSQPQHFGDGTRLSIL.

The table lists this clone with a few counts. V and J are TRBV29-1 and TRBJ2-7; 10 nucleotides align to TRBD1. Unmatched junction bases numbered 5, after V lost 7 bases and J lost 2 bases. The CDR3 has 13 residues. Germline V gene sequence: CDR1 SQVTM, CDR2 ANQGSEA. The CDR3 loop reads CSAGQGGPYEQYF. In DNA form, the CDR3 reads TGCAGCGCCGGACAGGGGGGGCCCTACGAGCAGTACTTC.

The chain links TRBV29-1 to TRBJ1-1; D possibly corresponds to TRBD1 (5 bases). The CDR3 spans 13 residues. Germline-derived CDR1 and CDR2 are SQVTM and ANQGSEA. V was cut by 6 bases and J by 1 base, with 12 bases left in between. The CDR3 loop reads CSVGLGGNTEAFF. Written as DNA, the CDR3 is TGCAGCGTGGGGCTCGGGGGGAACACTGAAGCTTTCTTT.

The chain combines TRBV4-1 with TRBJ2-1; D remains unclear. The CDR3 sequence is 16 residues long. Trimming cost V 0 bases and J 3 bases, with 12 bases left between them. CDR1 is MGHRA and CDR2 is YSYEKL in the germline V gene. This CDR3 is CASSQDMGRGYNEQFF. CDR3 bases: TGCGCCAGCAGCCAAGATATGGGTAGAGGCTACAATGAGCAGTTCTTC.

CDR3 in amino acids: CASSAGRHSYEQYF. In DNA form, the CDR3 reads TGCGCCAGCAGCGCGGGACGGCACTCCTACGAGCAGTACTTC. This chain joins TRBV5-1 and TRBJ2-7; possibly TRBD2 for D (6 bases). The germline CDR1 and CDR2 sequences are SGHRS and YFSETQ. This CDR3 has 14 amino acids. V was pared by 4 bases and J by 0 bases, with 11 bases between.

V is TRBV5-1 and J is TRBJ1-1; TRBD1 might be the D (5 bases). Germline V gene sequence: CDR1 SGHRS, CDR2 YFSETQ. Trimming took 1 base from V and 5 from J, leaving 12 bases between them. CDR3 size: 14 residues. CDR3 coding DNA: TGCGCCAGCAGCTTGTTAACAGAGGGGACTGAAGCTTTCTTT. Translating it yields CASSLLTEGTEAFF.

The chain has TRBV15 and TRBJ2-1; no clear D gene. Trimming left V 3 bases short and J 5 bases short, with 5 bases between. This CDR3 is 12 amino acids long. CDR1 and CDR2 (germline): LNHNV, YYDKDF (reference sequence). The CDR3 coding sequence is TGTGCCACCAGCAGTGGTAACAATGAGCAGTTCTTC. Translating gives CATSSGNNEQFF.

This chain connects TRBV29-1 to TRBJ2-7; 11 bases align to TRBD1. The germline V gene has CDR1 SQVTM and CDR2 ANQGSEA. The CDR3 contains 16 residues. V shed 4 bases and J 4 bases; nucleotides not matched to a gene: 12. CDR3 in amino acids: CSVAWTGGHLPYEQYF. The CDR3 bases are TGCAGCGTTGCGTGGACAGGGGGCCATCTACCGTACGAGCAGTACTTC.